Presented here are 10 T cell receptor beta chains from one specimen sequenced in a study of beta chain features in type 1 diabetes. Study-wide results and caveats: When Type 1 diabetes patients were examined, their TCRB CDR3s proved moderately but significantly shorter in all four CD4+ subsets.

The investigators reverse transcribed all of the isolated RNA, so they sequenced expressed TCRB transcripts. Measured with immunoSEQ multiplex PCR; TCRdb has only the in-frame clones, and not every one. The table records 640,000 or so clones, over 12% of them present only once. These receptors' targets are unknown. Input material: naive CD4+ T cells from blood. The receptor set was obtained from a man aged 18 to 30 with type 1 diabetes.

The rearrangement links TRBV4-2 to TRBJ2-1; 8 positions agree with TRBD2. The CDR3 runs to 16 residues. Trimming took 4 bases from V and 4 from J; bases not matched to a gene: 9. Looked up from germline, CDR1 is LGHNA and CDR2 is YNFKEQ. CDR3 amino acids: CASSPRAGAGYNEQFF. DNA for the CDR3: TGTGCCAGCAGCCCGAGAGCGGGAGCGGGGTACAATGAGCAGTTCTTC.

The V call is TRBV7-9, the J call TRBJ2-5; 9 bases line up with TRBD1. Germline V gene lookup returns CDR1 SEHNR and CDR2 FQNEAQ (reference sequence). V was pared by 4 bases and J by 1 base, with 10 bases of the junction left unmatched. The CDR3 sequence is 17 residues long. The CDR3 reads CASSSPRDRALQETQYF. The CDR3 coding sequence is TGTGCCAGCAGCTCCCCCCGGGACAGGGCCCTCCAAGAGACCCAGTACTTC.

The genes are TRBV18 and TRBJ1-5, with a possible D match to TRBD1 (5 bases). There are 12 residues in the CDR3. Trimming pared 4 bases from V and 4 bases from J, leaving 5 bases between. Germline lookup yields CDR1 KGHSH and CDR2 LQKENI. CDR3 region: CASSQGNQPQHF. CDR3 sequence (DNA): TGTGCCAGCTCACAGGGGAATCAGCCCCAGCATTTT. Combining the CDR3 with reference TRBV18 and TRBJ1-5 gives the whole variable domain NAGVMQNPRHLVRRRGQEARLRCSPMKGHSHVYWYRQLPEEGLKFMVYLQKENIIDESGMPKERFSAEFPKEGPSILRIQQVVRGDSAAYFCASSQGNQPQHFGDGTRLSIL.

This clone was recorded a few times. The chain joins TRBV7-9 to TRBJ2-7; TRBD1 agrees at 8 bases. The CDR3 is made up of 14 amino acids. The V segment lost 4 bases and the J segment 1 base; nucleotides outside the gene matches: 3. CDR1 is SEHNR and CDR2 is FQNEAQ in the germline V gene (reference sequence). Written as DNA, the CDR3 is TGTGCCAGCAGCTCTACAGGGGGTTCCTACGAGCAGTACTTC. The encoded protein is CASSSTGGSYEQYF.

Only a few counts were recorded for this clone. The V gene is TRBV2, the J gene TRBJ2-7; TRBD2 might be the D (5 bases). This CDR3 region has 14 residues. V was clipped by 2 bases and J by 2 bases, with 10 bases between them. Germline V gene lookup returns CDR1 SNHLY and CDR2 FYNNEI. DNA of the CDR3: TGTGCCAGCAGTGAACGGGAATCAACCTACGAGCAGTACTTC. Residues: CASSERESTYEQYF.

DNA for the CDR3: TGCGCCAGCAGCCAAGATTGGCACAATAATTCACCCCTCCACTTT. Translating gives CASSQDWHNNSPLHF. V is TRBV4-3 and J is TRBJ1-6; D uncertain. Trimming pared 0 bases from V and 5 bases from J, leaving 8 bases between. The CDR3 runs to 15 residues. From germline, CDR1 is LGHNA and CDR2 YSLEER.

This clone was found a few times. The chain uses TRBV29-1 and TRBJ1-5; 9 bases agree with TRBD1. Trimming at V came to 7 bases and at J to 7 bases, leaving 8 bases not matched to a gene. The CDR3 totals 13 residues. Germline assignment: CDR1 SQVTM and CDR2 ANQGSEA. Here the CDR3 reads CSALGQGDQPQHF. In nucleotides, the CDR3 is TGCAGCGCCTTGGGACAGGGCGACCAGCCCCAGCATTTT.

The chain links TRBV30 to TRBJ2-2; the D is unclear. The ends were cut back, 0 bases at V and 8 bases at J, with 7 bases in the middle. CDR1 and CDR2 (germline): GTSNPN, SVGIG (reference sequence). The CDR3 sequence is 12 residues long. CDR3: CAWSVRSGELFF. CDR3 nucleotide sequence: TGTGCCTGGAGTGTACGGTCGGGGGAGCTGTTTTTT.

There are a few counts of this clone. The chain couples TRBV2 to TRBJ1-3; maybe TRBD1 (5 bases). The V gene lost 3 bases and the J gene lost 3 bases, with 15 bases spanning the gap. The germline V gene encodes CDR1 SNHLY and CDR2 FYNNEI. CDR3 length: 16 amino acids. The CDR3: CASSDAQGLGGNTIYF. CDR3 in DNA: TGTGCCAGCAGTGACGCGCAGGGACTAGGTGGAAACACCATATATTTT.

This clone was observed a few times. The chain carries TRBV13 and TRBJ2-1; TRBD2 agrees at 9 bases. This CDR3 has 14 residues. Germline lookup yields CDR1 PRHDT and CDR2 FYEKMQ (reference sequence). Trimming at V came to 7 bases and at J to 7 bases, leaving 8 bases not matched to a gene. The CDR3 is CASTQRREGNEQFF. CDR3 bases: TGTGCCAGCACTCAGCGGCGGGAGGGTAATGAGCAGTTCTTC.